This TCR beta chain was observed in a study of beta chain features in type 1 diabetes. Whole-study context: Comparable age, gender and cell yields were observed in patients relative to healthy donors. Study-level findings and limits: Type 1 diabetes patients showed a moderate but significant shortening of TCRB CDR3s in all four CD4+ subsets. The study left unresolved whether HLA type influences TCRB rearrangement. Sequencing from cDNA could over-represent high-TCR-expressing cells.

V was cut by 0 bases and J by 4 bases, with 10 bases left in between. Germline V gene data show CDR1 as SGHRS and CDR2 as YFSETQ. This CDR3 region has 14 residues. Expressed TCRB transcripts were sequenced after all isolated RNA was converted to cDNA. Libraries were prepared by immunoSEQ multiplex PCR; TCRdb keeps only in-frame clonotypes and omits some of them. Of 85,000 to 110,000 clones in the sample, 25% to 35% are singletons; the top ten hold around 0.5%. Regarding this clone: Its cognate antigen is unknown.

The sequencing sample was made of central memory CD4+ T cells from blood. This sequence joins TRBV5-1 and TRBJ1-1, with D possibly matching TRBD1 (5 bases). This clonotype was obtained from a woman younger than 35 with type 1 diabetes. The CDR3: CASSLGTRGTEAFF. CDR3 DNA: TGCGCCAGCAGCTTGGGGACACGCGGCACTGAAGCTTTCTTT.